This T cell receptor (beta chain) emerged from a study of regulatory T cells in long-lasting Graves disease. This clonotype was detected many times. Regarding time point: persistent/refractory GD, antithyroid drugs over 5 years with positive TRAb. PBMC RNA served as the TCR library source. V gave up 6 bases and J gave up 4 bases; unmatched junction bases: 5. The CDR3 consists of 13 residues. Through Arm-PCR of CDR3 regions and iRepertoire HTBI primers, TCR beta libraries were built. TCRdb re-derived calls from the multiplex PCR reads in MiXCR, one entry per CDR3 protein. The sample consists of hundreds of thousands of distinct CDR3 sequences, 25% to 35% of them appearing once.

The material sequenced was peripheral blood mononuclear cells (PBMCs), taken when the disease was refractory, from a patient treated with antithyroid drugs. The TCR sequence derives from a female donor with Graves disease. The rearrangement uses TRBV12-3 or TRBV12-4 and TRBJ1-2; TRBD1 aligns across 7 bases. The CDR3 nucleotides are TGTGCCAGCAGCTTACCAGGGGGCTATGGCTACACCTTC. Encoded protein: CASSLPGGYGYTF.